This T cell receptor (beta chain) was identified in a study of T cells in Graves' hyperthyroidism and ophthalmopathy. Template material for amplifying TCR beta CDR3 regions consisted of RNA transcripts. TCR CDR3 regions were first amplified by RT-PCR with HTBI primers. One entry per CDR3 protein results from TCRdb running MiXCR on the multiplex PCR reads. The sample holds 550,000 to 650,000 distinct CDR3 sequences, roughly 13% seen once. This CDR3 has 13 residues. CDR1 is KGHDR and CDR2 is SFDVKD in the germline V gene. Trimming took 5 bases from V and 4 from J, leaving 9 bases between them. This clonotype was counted ten times or more.

The receptor's source is a woman aged 25 to 39 with Graves' hyperthyroidism that later progressed to Graves' ophthalmopathy. The chain is built from TRBV24-1 and TRBJ2-3, with unresolved D. The sample comprised blood. The DNA for the CDR3 is TGTGCCACCAGTGCCCCGCCGGCAGATACGCAGTATTTT. Its translation: CATSAPPADTQYF.